This T cell receptor (beta chain) was documented in a study of T cell responses to AZD1222 COVID-19 vaccine. Findings of the study overall: Donors skewed white British and female; clonal diversity was possibly underestimated. Researchers took repertoire samples only after the peak T cell response had come. Seropositive status at baseline applied to only five or six AZD1222 recipients.

TCRdb's copy holds only in-frame clones and misses some; the assay was immunoSEQ multiplex PCR. The sample lists 150,000 to 200,000 clones, 92% seen once, with 1% to 1.5% in the top ten. Trimming cost V 6 bases and J 5 bases; bases outside gene matches: 2. Germline CDR1 and CDR2: LNHDA and SQIVND (reference sequence). This CDR3 comprises 13 residues. Concerning this clone: The antigen remains unidentified.

Second-dose timings of about 4 or about 12 weeks were pooled. This receptor was taken from an adult who received the AZD1222 COVID-19 vaccine. This chain links TRBV19 with TRBJ2-5, with 11 positions matching TRBD1. The sequences come from peripheral blood, collected 28 days after the second AZD1222 dose. This CDR3 is CASSWTGGETQYF. The CDR3 bases are TGTGCCAGTAGCTGGACAGGGGGCGAGACCCAGTACTTC.